This T cell receptor beta chain was sequenced during a study of cytomegalovirus exposure and HLA in healthy donors. Across the study: Earlier, some 180 million T cells were analyzed, and 90 million to 120 million unique TCR beta sequences were found among them. Approximately 81% of around 400 genotyped donors fell in the Caucasian-associated ancestry cluster.

About this clone: What it recognizes is unknown.

60 Vbeta and 13 Jbeta primers were used in PCR. Profiling relied on immunoSEQ multiplex PCR, and the TCRdb table lists in-frame clones only, not all of them. This sample has fewer than 200,000 clones, with 83% found just once. Study-level results: Certain sequence variants were highly shared and formed a cluster, and this cluster was likely a sequencing artifact. Segments of the TCR beta V type were, in most cases, productive about 90% or about 30% of the time in an earlier analysis.

Trimming left V 6 bases short and J 1 base short, with 6 bases between. The CDR3 length is 12 residues. Germline V gene data show CDR1 as KGHSH and CDR2 as LQKENI. The receptor's source is a man in his fifties or sixties in good health and CMV-seronegative. Sequenced input: PBMCs. The chain is built from TRBV18 and TRBJ2-5, with unresolved D. In nucleotides, the CDR3 is TGTGCCAGCTCGCTATCCCAAGAGACCCAGTACTTC. Encoded protein: CASSLSQETQYF.